A single sample is the source of the 8 T cell receptor beta chains below, sequenced in a study of blood T cell repertoires in COVID-19 (dated by TCRdb to the early 2020s). The protocol used for the library was the immunoSEQ multiplex PCR assay. TCRdb limited this immuneACCESS table to in-frame rearrangements with V and J called. A share of clones is missing; checked studies link under half to unresolved V genes, and the rest is unexplained. Recorded for this sample are a few hundred thousand clones; about nine tenths of them occurred a single time. Around 11% of the sample is taken by the ten largest. Specimen: peripheral blood. These TCRs come from a woman aged 30 to 39 with COVID-19, enrolled during active disease.

V gene TRBV7-2 combines with J gene TRBJ1-6; 7 bases are shared with TRBD1. CDR3 size: 15 residues. CDR1 is SGHTA and CDR2 is FQGNSA in the germline V gene. J was trimmed by 10 bases and V by 1 base; bases with no gene match: 7. Here the CDR3 reads CASSLGGQIGSPLHF. In DNA, the CDR3 is TGTGCCAGCAGCTTAGGGGGACAGATCGGGTCACCCCTCCACTTT. Complete variable domain (other parts from reference TRBV7-2 and TRBJ1-6): GAGVSQSPSNKVTEKGKDVELRCDPISGHTALYWYRQSLGQGLEFLIYFQGNSAPDKSGLPSDRFSAERTGGSVSTLTIQRTQQEDSAVYLCASSLGGQIGSPLHFGNGTRLTVT.

The J gene is TRBJ2-3, the V gene TRBV6-5, with D tentatively TRBD2 (6 bases). Deletions cut 5 bases from V and 9 bases from J, with 21 bases between. The CDR3 is 15 amino acids. CDR1 is MNHEY, CDR2 SVGAGI, per germline. The CDR3 bases are TGTGCCAGCAGTAGAGGGACTCAAAACATGGACACGCAGTATTTT. Translation: CASSRGTQNMDTQYF.

This rearrangement joins TRBV19 to TRBJ2-4, with D uncertain. Germline lookup yields CDR1 LNHDA and CDR2 SQIVND (reference sequence). This CDR3 is 14 amino acids long. The germline V and J ends were trimmed by 10 bases and 0 bases, with 13 bases remaining between them. The CDR3 loop is CATQARGAKNIQYF. CDR3 DNA sequence: TGTGCCACCCAAGCCCGCGGAGCCAAAAACATTCAGTACTTC.

The genes are TRBV6-5 and TRBJ1-1; 8 bases match TRBD1. Germline CDR1 reads MNHEY; CDR2 reads SVGAGI. V trimming: 6 bases; J trimming: 0 bases; junction bases outside the gene matches: 6. The CDR3 contains 15 residues. The CDR3 region is CASSPTGDLNTEAFF. CDR3 DNA sequence: TGTGCCAGCAGCCCGACAGGGGACTTGAACACTGAAGCTTTCTTT.

This chain links TRBV10-3 with TRBJ2-6; D unresolved. The germline V gene has CDR1 ENHRY and CDR2 SYGVKD. The CDR3 extends over 15 amino acids. The V gene lost 7 bases and the J gene lost 1 base, with 11 bases spanning the gap. The CDR3 DNA reads as TGTGCCATCAAAATCGGTTCATCTGGGGCCAACGTCCTGACTTTC. Encoded protein: CAIKIGSSGANVLTF.

The CDR3 loop is CASSLRGLAGPANTGELFF. As DNA, the CDR3 is TGTGCCAGCAGCTTACGCGGGTTAGCGGGACCGGCGAACACCGGGGAGCTGTTTTTT. This rearrangement joins TRBV11-2 to TRBJ2-2, with 8 nucleotides matching TRBD2. V trimming: 2 bases; J trimming: 0 bases; junction bases outside the gene matches: 11. Germline V lookup: CDR1 SGHAT, CDR2 FQNNGV. This CDR3 is 19 amino acids long.

V and J are TRBV19 and TRBJ2-2; 8 bases map to TRBD1. The CDR3 is 15 amino acids. Trimming at V came to 5 bases and at J to 4 bases, leaving 6 bases not matched to a gene. The germline gives CDR1 LNHDA, CDR2 SQIVND (reference sequence). The CDR3 sequence: CASSARQGITGELFF. For the CDR3, the DNA is TGTGCCAGTAGTGCCCGACAGGGGATCACCGGGGAGCTGTTTTTT.

The chain has TRBV28 and TRBJ1-5; possibly TRBD1 for D (6 bases). Trimming took 7 bases from V and 7 from J, leaving 17 bases between them. Germline-derived CDR1 and CDR2 are MDHEN and SYDVKM. This CDR3 spans 14 amino acids. The CDR3 protein is CASTLGAEGQPQHF. The CDR3 DNA is TGTGCCAGCACCTTGGGGGCAGAAGGCCAGCCCCAGCATTTT.